This TCR beta chain was captured by sequencing in a study of cytomegalovirus exposure and HLA in healthy donors. Study background: Per a later analysis, the roughly 670 first-cohort and under 150 validation repertoires shared one platform.

The CDR3 contains 12 residues. The V gene end was trimmed by 8 bases and the J gene end by 0 bases; junction bases not matched to a gene: 1. The germline V gene encodes CDR1 GTSNPN and CDR2 SVGIG (reference sequence). Remarks on this clone: Its matching antigen is unknown. Additional DNA sequences in this sample encode the identical CDR3.

General study findings and limits: According to a later analysis, TCR clusters from the first cohort tended to co-occur in the 120 or so validation repertoires.

TCRdb's table, derived via immunoSEQ multiplex PCR, lists solely in-frame clones and lacks some. The sample includes 250,000 or so clones, around 90% seen only once; the top ten take roughly 0.4%. The source of this sequence is a woman between 18 and 30 years old in good health and CMV-seronegative. This sequence joins TRBV30 and TRBJ2-7, with TRBD1 matching 10 bases. Sequenced sample: PBMCs. The CDR3 DNA follows: TGTGCCGGACAGGGGGACTCCTACGAGCAGTACTTC. Its protein product is CAGQGDSYEQYF.